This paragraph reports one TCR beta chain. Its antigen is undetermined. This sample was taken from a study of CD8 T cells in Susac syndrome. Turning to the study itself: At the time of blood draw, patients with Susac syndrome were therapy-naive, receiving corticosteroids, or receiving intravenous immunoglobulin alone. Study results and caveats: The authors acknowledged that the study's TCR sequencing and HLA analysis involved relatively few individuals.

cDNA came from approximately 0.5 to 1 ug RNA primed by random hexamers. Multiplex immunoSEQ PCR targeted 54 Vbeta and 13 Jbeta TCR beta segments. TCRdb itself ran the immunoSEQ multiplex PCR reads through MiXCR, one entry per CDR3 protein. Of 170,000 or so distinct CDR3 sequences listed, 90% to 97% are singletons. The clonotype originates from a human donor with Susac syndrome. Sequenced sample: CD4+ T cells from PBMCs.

Here the CDR3 DNA reads TGCAGTGCTAGGACTAGTTTCAATGAGCAGTTCTTC. Residues: CSARTSFNEQFF. The V gene is TRBV20-1, the J gene TRBJ2-1; a weak D match, TRBD2 (6 bases). V was pared by 3 bases and J by 6 bases, with 9 bases between. The CDR3 spans 12 residues. CDR1 and CDR2 from the germline V gene are DFQATT and SNEGSKA (reference sequence).